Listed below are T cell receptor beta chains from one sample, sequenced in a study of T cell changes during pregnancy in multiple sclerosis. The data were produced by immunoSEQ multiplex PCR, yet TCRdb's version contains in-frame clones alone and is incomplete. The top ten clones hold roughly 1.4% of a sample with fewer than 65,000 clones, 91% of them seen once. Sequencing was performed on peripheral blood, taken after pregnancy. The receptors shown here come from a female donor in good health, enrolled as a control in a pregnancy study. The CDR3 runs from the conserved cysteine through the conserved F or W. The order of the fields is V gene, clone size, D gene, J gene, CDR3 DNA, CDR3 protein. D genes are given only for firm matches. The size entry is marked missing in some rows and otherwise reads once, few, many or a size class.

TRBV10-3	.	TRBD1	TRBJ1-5	TGTGCCATCAGTGAGTCGAGACAGGGTGGCAATCAGCCCCAGCATTTT	CAISESRQGGNQPQHF
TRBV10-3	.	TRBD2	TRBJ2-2	TGTGCCATCCGCTCCGGGACTAGCGGACTTGGGGAGCTGTTTTTT	CAIRSGTSGLGELFF
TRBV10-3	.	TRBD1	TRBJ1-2	TGTGCCATCAGTGAGTTACAGGGGGATGGCTACACCTTC	CAISELQGDGYTF
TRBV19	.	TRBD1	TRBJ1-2	TGTGCCACCGGACAGGGAGTCTATGGCTACACCTTC	CATGQGVYGYTF
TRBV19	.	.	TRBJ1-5	TGTGCCAGTAGTATGGGACTTAATCAGCCCCAGCATTTT	CASSMGLNQPQHF
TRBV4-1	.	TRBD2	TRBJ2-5	TGCGCCAGCAGCTCCCAGCGGGGGGGCCGGGAGACCCAGTACTTC	CASSSQRGGRETQYF
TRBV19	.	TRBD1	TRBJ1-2	TGTGCCAGCCAGACACGGTCACAGGGGGCAGGCTACACCTTC	CASQTRSQGAGYTF
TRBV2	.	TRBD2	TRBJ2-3	TGTGCCAGCAGTGGGAGACTAGCGGGGTGGGTAGCAGATACGCAGTATTTT	CASSGRLAGWVADTQYF
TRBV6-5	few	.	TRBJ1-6	TGTGCCAGCAGACTCCAGGGTCGTAATTCACCCCTCCACTTT	CASRLQGRNSPLHF
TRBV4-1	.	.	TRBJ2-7	TGCGCCAGCAGCCAAGATCGGTCCAGGGTCTACGAGCAGTACTTC	CASSQDRSRVYEQYF
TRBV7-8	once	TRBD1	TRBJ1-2	TGTGCCAGCAGCCCGGACAGGGGGCAAGACTATGGCTACACCTTC	CASSPDRGQDYGYTF
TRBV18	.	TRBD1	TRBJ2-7	TGTGCCAGCTCACCACCGCGGACAGGGGGCGCCAACGAGCAGTACTTC	CASSPPRTGGANEQYF
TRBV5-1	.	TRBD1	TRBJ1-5	TGCGCCAGCAGCTTGAACATCCGGGACAGGGTGGTTGGGGGCCGTCTCATGAGCCAGCCCCAGCATTTT	CASSLNIRDRVVGGRLMSQPQHF
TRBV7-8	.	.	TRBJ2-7	TGTGCCAGCAGCTTAGTAGGGGATCGGGCCTTCTACGAGCAGTACTTC	CASSLVGDRAFYEQYF
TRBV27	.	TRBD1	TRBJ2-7	TGTGCCAGCAGTACAACGGACTTGGGACAGGGGGCGATGGGCGAGCAGTACTTC	CASSTTDLGQGAMGEQYF
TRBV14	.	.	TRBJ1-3	TGTGCCAGCAGCCAAGTTACGAGCCTCTCTGGAAACACCATATATTTT	CASSQVTSLSGNTIYF
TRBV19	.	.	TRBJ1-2	TGTGCCAGTAGTCCCAGACAGGACCCCTTAAACTATGGCTACACCTTC	CASSPRQDPLNYGYTF
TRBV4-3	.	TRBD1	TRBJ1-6	TGCGCCAGCAGCCCTAGGACAGGGCACAATTCACCCCTCCACTTT	CASSPRTGHNSPLHF
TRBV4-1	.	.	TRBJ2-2	TGCGCCAGCAGCCAACGGGGGACCGGGACAGTCACCGGGGAGCTGTTTTTT	CASSQRGTGTVTGELFF
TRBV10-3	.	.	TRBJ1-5	TGTGCCATCAGTGATCCAGGGGCAGGTCAGCCCCAGCATTTT	CAISDPGAGQPQHF
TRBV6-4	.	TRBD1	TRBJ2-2	TGTGCCAGCAGACAGGGGGCGACCGGGGAGCTGTTTTTT	CASRQGATGELFF
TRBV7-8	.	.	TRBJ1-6	TGTGCCAGCAGCTTAAATTATAATAATTCACCCCTCCACTTT	CASSLNYNNSPLHF
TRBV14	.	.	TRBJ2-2	TGTGCCAGCAGCCAAGGGGGCGCGGTCGGGGAGCTGTTTTTT	CASSQGGAVGELFF
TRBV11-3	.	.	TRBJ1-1	TGTGCCAGCAGATCGGGCAGGGGAAGCACTGAAGCTTTCTTT	CASRSGRGSTEAFF
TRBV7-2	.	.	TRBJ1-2	TGTGCCAGCAGCCAGGCGGGTACATACGGCTACACCTTC	CASSQAGTYGYTF
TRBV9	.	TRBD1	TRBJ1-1	TGTGCCAGCAGCTTTCAGACAGGGGTAGACACTGAAGCTTTCTTT	CASSFQTGVDTEAFF
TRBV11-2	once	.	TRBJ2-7	TGTGCCAGCAGCTCTACACTAAGCTACGAGCAGTACTTC	CASSSTLSYEQYF
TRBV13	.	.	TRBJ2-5	TGTGCCAGCAGCTTATCCCTAGCAGTGGCCCAGTACTTC	CASSLSLAVAQYF
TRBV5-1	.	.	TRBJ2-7	TGCGCCAGCAGCTTGGCCCAGACAGGCGACTCCTACGAGCAGTACTTC	CASSLAQTGDSYEQYF
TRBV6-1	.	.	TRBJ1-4	TGTGCCAGCACGGGGGTGCTCCCGAGGGAAAAACTGTTTTTT	CASTGVLPREKLFF
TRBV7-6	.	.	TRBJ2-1	TGTGCCAGCAGCCCGGGACAATACAATGAGCAGTTCTTC	CASSPGQYNEQFF
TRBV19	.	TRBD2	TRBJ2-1	TGTGCCAGTAGTATCGGGCTACTAGCGGGGGACTCCAATGAGCAGTTCTTC	CASSIGLLAGDSNEQFF
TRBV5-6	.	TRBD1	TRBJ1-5	TGTGCCAGCAGCCCTCTAGGGGGGACAGGGGGGCAGCCCCAGCATTTT	CASSPLGGTGGQPQHF
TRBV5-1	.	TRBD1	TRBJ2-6	TGCGCCAGCAGCCCACGGACAGGGGAGAAGTCTGGGGCCAACGTCCTGACTTTC	CASSPRTGEKSGANVLTF
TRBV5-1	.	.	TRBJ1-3	TGCGCCAGCAGCTTGGATTCGGGGTCTGGAAACACCATATATTTT	CASSLDSGSGNTIYF
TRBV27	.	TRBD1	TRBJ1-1	TGTGCCAGCAGTTTCGGCCAGGGGGTGAACACTGAAGCTTTCTTT	CASSFGQGVNTEAFF
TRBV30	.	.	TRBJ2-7	TGTGCCTGGAGTGTTCTGTCTTCCTACGAGCAGTACTTC	CAWSVLSSYEQYF
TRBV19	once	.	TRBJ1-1	TGTGCCAGTAGTATACAGGGGCCTGGGAACACTGAAGCTTTCTTT	CASSIQGPGNTEAFF
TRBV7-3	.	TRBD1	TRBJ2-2	TGTGCCAGCAGCGCAGGGGGTTCAGGGAAGACCGGGGAGCTGTTTTTT	CASSAGGSGKTGELFF
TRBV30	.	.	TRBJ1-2	TGTGCCTGGAACCAAATTAGTAACTATGGCTACACCTTC	CAWNQISNYGYTF
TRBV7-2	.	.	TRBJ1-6	TGTGCCAGCAGCCCCCGGGCCACTCAGGGGTCAGGGGTACTCCACTTT	CASSPRATQGSGVLHF
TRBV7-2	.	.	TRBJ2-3	TGTGCCAGCAGCTTAGTAGGCGGGGTCGAGAATACGCAGTATTTT	CASSLVGGVENTQYF
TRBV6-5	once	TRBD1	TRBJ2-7	TGTGCCAGCACCGGGGACAGCTCCTACGAGCAGTACTTC	CASTGDSSYEQYF
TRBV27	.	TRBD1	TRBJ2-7	TGTGCCAGTTTCCCGGAGGGACAGGGGGTTCGGGACGAGCAGTACTTC	CASFPEGQGVRDEQYF
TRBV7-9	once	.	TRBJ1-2	TGTGCCAGCAGCTCGGGAGAAAGTAGTAACTATGGCTACACCTTC	CASSSGESSNYGYTF
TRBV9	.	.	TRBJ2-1	TGTGCCAGCAGCGTAGTGGCAGGGGCTAGGTCCTACAATGAGCAGTTCTTC	CASSVVAGARSYNEQFF
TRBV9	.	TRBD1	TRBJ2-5	TGTGCCAGCAGCGAAGCCCCTGACAGGGCCGAGACCCAGTACTTC	CASSEAPDRAETQYF
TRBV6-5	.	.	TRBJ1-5	TGTGCCAGCAGCCAGAGGGGGGGGCGGAATCAGCCCCAGCATTTT	CASSQRGGRNQPQHF
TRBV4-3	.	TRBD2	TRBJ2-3	TGCGCCAGCAGCCAAGGGAGGCTAGCGGGGGTGTGGGGAGATACGCAGTATTTT	CASSQGRLAGVWGDTQYF
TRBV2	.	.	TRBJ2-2	TGTGCCAGCAGTGGACTACTCCGTACCGGGGAGCTGTTTTTT	CASSGLLRTGELFF
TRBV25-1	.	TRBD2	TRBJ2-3	TGTGCCAGCAGTCCCCCCCTAGCGGGGAGCACAGATACGCAGTATTTT	CASSPPLAGSTDTQYF
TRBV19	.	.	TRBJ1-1	TGTGCCAGTAGTAGCGGGGGGAACACTGAAGCTTTCTTT	CASSSGGNTEAFF
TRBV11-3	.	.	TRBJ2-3	TGTGCCAGCAGCGTCTCCCGGGGCACAGATACGCAGTATTTT	CASSVSRGTDTQYF
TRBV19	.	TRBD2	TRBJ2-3	TGTGCCATCAAGGGAGGGACTATCACAGATACGCAGTATTTT	CAIKGGTITDTQYF
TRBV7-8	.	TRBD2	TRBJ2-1	TGTGCCAGCAGCCGTTTCGAGCGGGGGACCTACAATGAGCAGTTCTTC	CASSRFERGTYNEQFF
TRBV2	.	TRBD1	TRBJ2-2	TGTGCCAGCAGTGCGGACAGGGGGTTAGGGGAGCTGTTTTTT	CASSADRGLGELFF
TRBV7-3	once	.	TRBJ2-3	TGTGCCAGCAGCCCAAGAAGAGGTGCAGATACGCAGTATTTT	CASSPRRGADTQYF
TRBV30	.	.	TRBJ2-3	TGTGCCTGGAGTTCAGGGAGCACAGATACGCAGTATTTT	CAWSSGSTDTQYF
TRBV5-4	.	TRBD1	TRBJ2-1	TGTGCCAGCAGCCATATACCTACAGGGGTTAGGTACAATGAGCAGTTCTTC	CASSHIPTGVRYNEQFF